Below, 18 T cell receptor beta chains from the same sample are listed, as sequenced in a study of cytomegalovirus exposure and HLA in healthy donors. Profiled with immunoSEQ multiplex PCR; TCRdb holds only in-frame clones, not every one. The table records under 200,000 clones, around 96% of them present only once. Sequences were obtained from PBMCs. These receptor sequences come from a woman aged 18-29 years in good health and CMV-seronegative.

CDR3 DNA: TGTGCCAGCAGGCGGGGACAGCCCTACAATGAGCAGTTCTTC. Its protein product is CASRRGQPYNEQFF. This chain links TRBV27 with TRBJ2-1; D might be TRBD1 (7 bases). The CDR3 contains 14 residues. V lost 6 bases to trimming and J lost 2 bases, with 11 bases between them. The germline V gene has CDR1 MNHEY and CDR2 SMNVEV (reference sequence).

Only a few counts were recorded for this clone. J is TRBJ2-3 and V is TRBV6-4, with 8 bases aligning to TRBD1. V lost 6 bases and J lost 5; bases outside the gene matches: 4. CDR1 and CDR2 from the germline V gene are MRHNA and SNTAGT. The CDR3 has 13 residues. This CDR3 reads CASSQDRGDTQYF. The CDR3 DNA reads TGTGCCAGCAGCCAAGACAGGGGAGATACGCAGTATTTT.

DNA of the CDR3: TGTGCCAGCAGGCGGGACAGACTGAACTATGGCTACACCTTC. Translated: CASRRDRLNYGYTF. The chain recombines TRBV6-5 with TRBJ1-2; 7 bases map to TRBD1. CDR1 and CDR2 (germline): MNHEY, SVGAGI. Losses at the gene ends were 6 bases for V and 2 bases for J; bases not matched to a gene: 6. This CDR3 spans 14 amino acids.

V and J are TRBV7-8 and TRBJ2-1; the D gene is possibly TRBD1 (6 bases). Germline V CDR1 and CDR2: SGHVS, FQNEAQ. V lost 5 bases and J 3 bases, leaving 14 bases between the germline ends. The CDR3 covers 15 residues. CDR3 sequence (DNA): TGTGCCAGCAGCCCCCCAGGGGCGGTCTACAATGAGCAGTTCTTC. Protein product: CASSPPGAVYNEQFF.

This chain links TRBV7-2 with TRBJ2-5, with 7 bases aligning to TRBD1. V shed 5 bases and J 2 bases; nucleotides not matched to a gene: 5. Germline lookup yields CDR1 SGHTA and CDR2 FQGNSA. The CDR3 is 14 amino acids. The CDR3 reads CASSLRDSQETQYF. CDR3 in DNA: TGTGCCAGCAGCCTCCGGGACAGTCAAGAGACCCAGTACTTC.

The chain is built from TRBV11-2 and TRBJ2-1; no clear D. Germline V gene lookup returns CDR1 SGHAT and CDR2 FQNNGV. The CDR3 covers 13 residues. The V and J ends lost 5 bases and 5 bases respectively, with 10 bases between them. The CDR3 here is CASSDTYDNEQFF. CDR3 DNA: TGTGCCAGCAGCGACACATACGACAATGAGCAGTTCTTC.

The DNA for the CDR3 is TGCGCCAGCAGCCCAATACTAGCGGGGAGCACAGATACGCAGTATTTT. Translating gives CASSPILAGSTDTQYF. This chain links TRBV4-3 with TRBJ2-3; 10 bases align to TRBD2. V trimming: 4 bases; J trimming: 0 bases; junction bases outside the gene matches: 4. The CDR3 extends over 16 amino acids. Germline CDR1 and CDR2: LGHNA and YSLEER.

The gene calls are TRBV18 and TRBJ1-1; no definite D call. This CDR3 is 14 amino acids long. Germline V gene sequence: CDR1 KGHSH, CDR2 LQKENI. Trimming removed 0 bases at V and 2 bases at J, with 7 bases between. For the CDR3, the DNA is TGTGCCAGCTCACCACCAATTTTAAACACTGAAGCTTTCTTT. Translated, it gives CASSPPILNTEAFF.

The rearrangement links TRBV19 to TRBJ2-7; tentative D call: TRBD1 (5 bases). V gave up 7 bases and J gave up 5 bases, with 9 bases separating them. The length of the CDR3 is 11 residues. The germline V gene encodes CDR1 LNHDA and CDR2 SQIVND (reference sequence). CDR3 sequence: CASIGVHEQYF. The CDR3 nucleotides are TGTGCCAGTATAGGGGTCCACGAGCAGTACTTC.

This chain joins TRBV4-2 and TRBJ2-2; 7 bases agree with TRBD1. This CDR3 has 15 amino acids. Germline V gene data show CDR1 as LGHNA and CDR2 as YNFKEQ. V lost 3 bases to trimming and J lost 6 bases; unmatched junction nucleotides: 7. The CDR3 is CASSHTTGSPGELFF. DNA for the CDR3: TGTGCCAGCAGCCACACGACAGGGTCCCCCGGGGAGCTGTTTTTT.

The chain couples TRBV5-1 to TRBJ2-5, with D perhaps matching TRBD1 (5 bases). The CDR3 is 13 residues long. Trimming removed 7 bases from V and 7 bases from J, with 17 bases in between. Germline V gene sequence: CDR1 SGHRS, CDR2 YFSETQ. CDR3: CASRAGSFGTQYF. CDR3 sequence (DNA): TGCGCCAGCCGGGCAGGGTCTTTTGGGACCCAGTACTTC.

The chain carries TRBV11-2 and TRBJ1-5, with D hard to call. Germline lookup yields CDR1 SGHAT and CDR2 FQNNGV. Trimming cost V 5 bases and J 6 bases, with 17 bases left between them. CDR3 length: 15 amino acids. The CDR3 DNA is TGTGCCAGCAGCCGATCGACGGGAGGAGGTCAGCCCCAGCATTTT. This gives the protein CASSRSTGGGQPQHF.

The V call is TRBV5-1, the J call TRBJ2-7; D perhaps matches TRBD2 (7 bases). CDR1 is SGHRS and CDR2 is YFSETQ in the germline V gene. Trimming took off 0 bases at V and 1 base at J, with 14 bases between the two ends. The CDR3 contains 16 residues. The CDR3 region has the DNA TGCGCCAGCAGCTTGGGTGGGGGGGCTGTGTCCTACGAGCAGTACTTC. It is translated as CASSLGGGAVSYEQYF.

This clone was picked up one time. The chain has TRBV5-5 and TRBJ2-7; a weak D match, TRBD1 (5 bases). Germline V gene sequence: CDR1 SGHKS, CDR2 YYEKEE (reference sequence). Trimming took off 0 bases at V and 6 bases at J, with 13 bases between the two ends. The CDR3 spans 14 residues. The CDR3 DNA reads TGTGCCAGCAGCTTGGTTCCAGGGCAGGGCGAGCAGTACTTC. Translating it yields CASSLVPGQGEQYF.

The chain uses TRBV19 and TRBJ2-7; D gene ambiguous. The CDR3 loop spans 11 amino acids. V lost 3 bases and J 5 bases, leaving 5 bases between the germline ends. Germline-derived CDR1 and CDR2 are LNHDA and SQIVND (reference sequence). The CDR3: CASSISNEQYF. CDR3 DNA: TGTGCCAGTAGTATTTCTAACGAGCAGTACTTC.

The J gene is TRBJ1-2, the V gene TRBV7-9; D may be TRBD1 (6 bases). The V end lost 5 bases, the J end lost 4 bases, and 14 bases lay between the germline ends. The germline V gene has CDR1 SEHNR and CDR2 FQNEAQ (reference sequence). CDR3 length: 14 residues. The CDR3 nucleotides read TGTGCCAGCAGCCGCCCAGGGGTCGGCTATGGCTACACCTTC. This encodes CASSRPGVGYGYTF.

This rearrangement joins TRBV2 to TRBJ2-5, with 12 bases identical to TRBD1. The germline gives CDR1 SNHLY, CDR2 FYNNEI. V trimming: 10 bases; J trimming: 4 bases; junction bases outside the gene matches: 7. This CDR3 is 14 amino acids long. The CDR3 loop reads CATTGTGGSETQYF. The CDR3 nucleotides read TGTGCCACCACCGGGACAGGGGGCTCAGAGACCCAGTACTTC.

The gene calls are TRBV19 and TRBJ1-1; D may be TRBD1 (5 bases). The germline gives CDR1 LNHDA, CDR2 SQIVND (reference sequence). Trimming removed 3 bases from V and 1 base from J, with 6 bases in between. This CDR3 comprises 13 residues. The CDR3 bases are TGTGCCAGTAGTATGGGGCAGAACACTGAAGCTTTCTTT. Residues: CASSMGQNTEAFF.